Listed below are T cell receptor beta chains from one sample, sequenced in a study of cytotoxic CD8 clonotypes in ibrutinib-treated CLL. The table came from immunoSEQ multiplex PCR; TCRdb's copy has only in-frame clones and leaves some out. Of approximately 210,000 clones in the sample, 55% to 85% were seen once. This specimen consisted of PBMCs, obtained after 24 months of ibrutinib treatment. These receptors were collected from a human donor with chronic lymphocytic leukemia. The CDR3 runs from the conserved cysteine through the conserved F or W. D genes are given only for firm matches. Size is stated for part of the rows, as once, few or many counts, or as a class when the clone is expanded.

d_call: .; clone_size: few; v_call: TRBV5-1; j_call: TRBJ1-3; cdr3_nt: TGCGCCAGCAGCATCGACAGGACCTCTGGAAACACCATATATTTT; cdr3_aa: CASSIDRTSGNTIYF
d_call: .; clone_size: .; v_call: TRBV2; j_call: TRBJ2-5; cdr3_nt: TGTGCCAGCGGGGGGGGCCGGGAACCTCAAGAGACCCAGTACTTC; cdr3_aa: CASGGGREPQETQYF
d_call: TRBD2; clone_size: .; v_call: TRBV4-2; j_call: TRBJ2-3; cdr3_nt: TGTGCCAGCAGCCAAGGGACTAGCGGGACGAGCACAGATACGCAGTATTTT; cdr3_aa: CASSQGTSGTSTDTQYF
d_call: .; clone_size: .; v_call: TRBV19; j_call: TRBJ2-5; cdr3_nt: TGTGCCAGTAGACAGGGAGGGACCCAGTACTTC; cdr3_aa: CASRQGGTQYF
d_call: .; clone_size: .; v_call: TRBV10-3; j_call: TRBJ2-7; cdr3_nt: TGTGCCATCCGTCTGACGGAAACCTACGAGCAGTACTTC; cdr3_aa: CAIRLTETYEQYF
d_call: .; clone_size: few; v_call: TRBV5-1; j_call: TRBJ1-2; cdr3_nt: TGCGCCAGCAGCCTATCGGGGGCACGGGGCTACACCTTC; cdr3_aa: CASSLSGARGYTF
d_call: .; clone_size: few; v_call: TRBV7-9; j_call: TRBJ1-2; cdr3_nt: TGTGCCAGCAGCCCAAGCCCAGGGGTTGGCTACACCTTC; cdr3_aa: CASSPSPGVGYTF
d_call: .; clone_size: few; v_call: TRBV6-4; j_call: TRBJ2-2; cdr3_nt: TGTGCCAGCAGTGCGGGAGACACCGGGGAGCTGTTTTTT; cdr3_aa: CASSAGDTGELFF
d_call: .; clone_size: .; v_call: TRBV7-9; j_call: TRBJ2-7; cdr3_nt: TGTGCCAGCAGCACTGACCCCTACGAGCAGTACTTC; cdr3_aa: CASSTDPYEQYF
d_call: TRBD1; clone_size: .; v_call: TRBV6-5; j_call: TRBJ2-7; cdr3_nt: TGTGCCAGCAGTTACATTGGGACAGGGGACGAGCAGTACTTC; cdr3_aa: CASSYIGTGDEQYF
d_call: .; clone_size: few; v_call: TRBV5-8; j_call: TRBJ2-1; cdr3_nt: TGTGCCAGCAGCTTGGCCAAAGTTGACGAGCAGTTCTTC; cdr3_aa: CASSLAKVDEQFF
d_call: .; clone_size: once; v_call: TRBV15; j_call: TRBJ2-7; cdr3_nt: TGTGCCACGGGTCTACTTTTGGGGTCCTACGAGCAGTACTTC; cdr3_aa: CATGLLLGSYEQYF
d_call: .; clone_size: .; v_call: TRBV7-7; j_call: TRBJ2-5; cdr3_nt: TGTGCTAGCAGCCAGAACAGGGTCCAAGAGACCCAGTACTTC; cdr3_aa: CASSQNRVQETQYF
d_call: TRBD2; clone_size: .; v_call: TRBV5-6; j_call: TRBJ2-7; cdr3_nt: TGTGCCAGCAGCGGGGGACTAGTCGGCGACGAGCAGTACTTC; cdr3_aa: CASSGGLVGDEQYF
d_call: .; clone_size: few; v_call: TRBV7-9; j_call: TRBJ2-3; cdr3_nt: TGTGCCAGCAGCCAGAATTTCGGTACGCAGTATTTT; cdr3_aa: CASSQNFGTQYF
d_call: TRBD2; clone_size: .; v_call: TRBV5-1; j_call: TRBJ2-3; cdr3_nt: TGCGCCAGCGAGGCTAGCGGTAGCACAGATACGCAGTATTTT; cdr3_aa: CASEASGSTDTQYF
d_call: .; clone_size: .; v_call: TRBV6-5; j_call: TRBJ1-3; cdr3_nt: TGTGCCAGCAGTTACTCTCGGCACTCTGGAAACACCATATATTTT; cdr3_aa: CASSYSRHSGNTIYF
d_call: .; clone_size: .; v_call: TRBV10-2; j_call: TRBJ1-4; cdr3_nt: TGCGCCAGCAGTGACGGGGTAGGGGTTGAAAAACTGTTTTTT; cdr3_aa: CASSDGVGVEKLFF
d_call: .; clone_size: .; v_call: TRBV6-6; j_call: TRBJ1-1; cdr3_nt: TGTGCCAGCAGTTTTCGACGTTTGGAGAACACTGAAGCTTTCTTT; cdr3_aa: CASSFRRLENTEAFF
d_call: .; clone_size: .; v_call: TRBV6-1; j_call: TRBJ2-3; cdr3_nt: TGTGCCAGCAGTGTAATACTAAGCGGACGCACAGATACGCAGTATTTT; cdr3_aa: CASSVILSGRTDTQYF
d_call: TRBD1; clone_size: few; v_call: TRBV27; j_call: TRBJ1-1; cdr3_nt: TGTGCCAGCGCTACCCCAGGGGGTCGGACTGAAGCTTTCTTT; cdr3_aa: CASATPGGRTEAFF
d_call: .; clone_size: .; v_call: TRBV30; j_call: TRBJ1-5; cdr3_nt: TGTGCCTGGATAAACAGGCGTCCTAATCAGCCCCAGCATTTT; cdr3_aa: CAWINRRPNQPQHF
d_call: TRBD1; clone_size: few; v_call: TRBV7-9; j_call: TRBJ1-3; cdr3_nt: TGTGCCAGCAGCTTAGACAGGGGAGAAGGAAACACCATATATTTT; cdr3_aa: CASSLDRGEGNTIYF
d_call: .; clone_size: once; v_call: TRBV6-5; j_call: TRBJ2-7; cdr3_nt: TGTGCCAGCAGTTATGGGACCTCCTACGAGCAGTACTTC; cdr3_aa: CASSYGTSYEQYF
d_call: TRBD1; clone_size: .; v_call: TRBV7-3; j_call: TRBJ2-5; cdr3_nt: TGTGCCAGCAGCTTAGCGGGACAGGGGGGAGAGACCCAGTACTTC; cdr3_aa: CASSLAGQGGETQYF
d_call: .; clone_size: .; v_call: TRBV7-3; j_call: TRBJ1-2; cdr3_nt: TGTGCCAGCAGCTCCGACAGCTATGGCTACACCTTC; cdr3_aa: CASSSDSYGYTF
d_call: .; clone_size: few; v_call: TRBV5-4; j_call: TRBJ2-1; cdr3_nt: TGTGCCAGCAGCGCCAGCCCGGACGGCGGTGAGCAGTTCTTC; cdr3_aa: CASSASPDGGEQFF
d_call: TRBD2; clone_size: .; v_call: TRBV5-4; j_call: TRBJ2-7; cdr3_nt: TGTGCCAGCAGCTTTGGGACTAGCGGGAGGAATTACGAGCAGTACTTC; cdr3_aa: CASSFGTSGRNYEQYF
d_call: .; clone_size: .; v_call: TRBV2; j_call: TRBJ2-3; cdr3_nt: TGTGCCAGCAGTGATGAGGCAGGGCATACGCAGTATTTT; cdr3_aa: CASSDEAGHTQYF
d_call: TRBD2; clone_size: .; v_call: TRBV6-5; j_call: TRBJ2-7; cdr3_nt: TGTGCCAGCAGTCAGTCCCACGGGGGGGTGCGCGAGCAGTACTTC; cdr3_aa: CASSQSHGGVREQYF
d_call: TRBD1; clone_size: .; v_call: TRBV5-1; j_call: TRBJ2-1; cdr3_nt: TGCGCCAGCAGCTTGGAGGAGGCAGGGGGTAGGAATGAGCAGTTCTTC; cdr3_aa: CASSLEEAGGRNEQFF
d_call: TRBD1; clone_size: .; v_call: TRBV7-9; j_call: TRBJ1-4; cdr3_nt: TGTGCCAGCAGCTTGAGGACAGGGGGAAATGAAAAACTGTTTTTT; cdr3_aa: CASSLRTGGNEKLFF
d_call: .; clone_size: .; v_call: TRBV19; j_call: TRBJ2-7; cdr3_nt: TGTGCCAGTAGTATCGTCGCGGGTGGCGAGCAGTACTTC; cdr3_aa: CASSIVAGGEQYF
d_call: .; clone_size: .; v_call: TRBV7-9; j_call: TRBJ1-1; cdr3_nt: TGTGCCAGCAGCTTGGACAAGAACACTGAAGCTTTCTTT; cdr3_aa: CASSLDKNTEAFF
d_call: TRBD2; clone_size: .; v_call: TRBV9; j_call: TRBJ2-7; cdr3_nt: TGTGCCAGCAGCGTAGATCCTAGCGGGAACTACGAGCAGTACTTC; cdr3_aa: CASSVDPSGNYEQYF
d_call: .; clone_size: once; v_call: TRBV7-6; j_call: TRBJ2-4; cdr3_nt: TGTGCCAGCAGCCGGGCCCCAGCGGGCACAGGTGGTGACATTCAGTACTTC; cdr3_aa: CASSRAPAGTGGDIQYF
d_call: TRBD1; clone_size: .; v_call: TRBV4-3; j_call: TRBJ1-2; cdr3_nt: TGCGCCAGCAGTCGCGGGACAGGGGCTGGGTACGGCTACACCTTC; cdr3_aa: CASSRGTGAGYGYTF
d_call: .; clone_size: few; v_call: TRBV7-2; j_call: TRBJ2-3; cdr3_nt: TGTGCCAGCCGACTAATTTCAGATACGCAGTATTTT; cdr3_aa: CASRLISDTQYF
d_call: TRBD1; clone_size: .; v_call: TRBV27; j_call: TRBJ2-7; cdr3_nt: TGTGCCAGCAGGGGGACAGGACAGTACGAGCAGTACTTC; cdr3_aa: CASRGTGQYEQYF
d_call: TRBD2; clone_size: .; v_call: TRBV15; j_call: TRBJ2-1; cdr3_nt: TGTGCCACCACCCCAAGACTAGCGGGGGACTACAATGAGCAGTTCTTC; cdr3_aa: CATTPRLAGDYNEQFF
d_call: TRBD2; clone_size: .; v_call: TRBV5-1; j_call: TRBJ2-7; cdr3_nt: TGCGCCAGCAGCACTGACGGACTAGCGGGAGGACCCGAGCAGTACTTC; cdr3_aa: CASSTDGLAGGPEQYF
d_call: .; clone_size: .; v_call: TRBV28; j_call: TRBJ2-7; cdr3_nt: TGTGCCAGCAGTTTATTCCCCAACGAGCAGTACTTC; cdr3_aa: CASSLFPNEQYF
d_call: TRBD2; clone_size: once; v_call: TRBV30; j_call: TRBJ2-3; cdr3_nt: TGTGCCCGGGAAGGGACTAGCAGAGATACGCAGTATTTT; cdr3_aa: CAREGTSRDTQYF
d_call: TRBD2; clone_size: .; v_call: TRBV7-2; j_call: TRBJ2-3; cdr3_nt: TGTGCCAGCAGCTTAGCGGCTAGCGGGAGACCTCTGGGGCCAGATACGCAGTATTTT; cdr3_aa: CASSLAASGRPLGPDTQYF
d_call: .; clone_size: .; v_call: TRBV6-5; j_call: TRBJ2-5; cdr3_nt: TGTGCCAGCAGTTACCAGGGAGAGACCCAGTACTTC; cdr3_aa: CASSYQGETQYF
d_call: TRBD2; clone_size: .; v_call: TRBV27; j_call: TRBJ2-1; cdr3_nt: TGTGCCAGCAGTTTACGGACTAGATACAATGAGCAGTTCTTC; cdr3_aa: CASSLRTRYNEQFF
d_call: TRBD1; clone_size: .; v_call: TRBV5-1; j_call: TRBJ2-1; cdr3_nt: TGCGCCAGCAGCTCGGCTCCAGGGGGCCGCAGCTCCTACAATGAGCAGTTCTTC; cdr3_aa: CASSSAPGGRSSYNEQFF
d_call: .; clone_size: .; v_call: TRBV5-4; j_call: TRBJ2-1; cdr3_nt: TGTGCCAGCAGCCACCCTAACAATGAGCAGTTCTTC; cdr3_aa: CASSHPNNEQFF
d_call: TRBD2; clone_size: .; v_call: TRBV2; j_call: TRBJ2-7; cdr3_nt: TGTGCCAGCAGTGAAATTGCTAGCGGCGAGCAGTACTTC; cdr3_aa: CASSEIASGEQYF
d_call: .; clone_size: many; v_call: TRBV4-3; j_call: TRBJ2-2; cdr3_nt: TGCGCCAGCAGCCAAGATAGCCCCGAATCTTTCAACACCGGGGAGCTGTTTTTT; cdr3_aa: CASSQDSPESFNTGELFF
d_call: .; clone_size: .; v_call: TRBV30; j_call: TRBJ2-5; cdr3_nt: TGTGCCTGGAGTGTTAAAGAGACCCAGTACTTC; cdr3_aa: CAWSVKETQYF
d_call: TRBD2; clone_size: .; v_call: TRBV27; j_call: TRBJ2-1; cdr3_nt: TGTGCCAGCAGTCCCCCGAGCGGGAGCTCCTACAATGAGCAGTTCTTC; cdr3_aa: CASSPPSGSSYNEQFF
d_call: .; clone_size: once; v_call: TRBV27; j_call: TRBJ2-3; cdr3_nt: TGTGCCAGCAGCCTACCGCCCGACAGACAACATAGCACAGATACGCAGTATTTT; cdr3_aa: CASSLPPDRQHSTDTQYF
d_call: TRBD1; clone_size: few; v_call: TRBV4-2; j_call: TRBJ2-7; cdr3_nt: TGTGCCAGCAGCCAGCCGACAGGGAGTATTTACGAGCAGTACTTC; cdr3_aa: CASSQPTGSIYEQYF
d_call: TRBD2; clone_size: .; v_call: TRBV15; j_call: TRBJ2-5; cdr3_nt: TGTGCCACCAGCACACTCCTTAGCGGGGATTCCCAAGAGACCCAGTACTTC; cdr3_aa: CATSTLLSGDSQETQYF
d_call: .; clone_size: .; v_call: TRBV28; j_call: TRBJ2-7; cdr3_nt: TGTGCCAGCAAGGGCAGAGAAAAGGCCTACGAGCAGTACTTC; cdr3_aa: CASKGREKAYEQYF
d_call: .; clone_size: .; v_call: TRBV6-5; j_call: TRBJ2-7; cdr3_nt: TGTGCCAGCCGGAAGGAATTAGGCTCCTACGAGCAGTACTTC; cdr3_aa: CASRKELGSYEQYF